This T cell receptor (beta chain) was observed in a study of T cell repertoires and leukemia-associated antigens (dated 2019 in TCRdb). For the wider study: Some 16 million effective reads were obtained overall, with each sample giving about 5.1 to 6.6 million read pairs and 3.3 to 5.0 million effective reads. In vitro peptide stimulation of healthy T cells was used with the aim of identifying the antigen recognized by a TCR Vbeta21 clone previously found in CML patients. What the authors observed across the whole study: Direct testing of the expanded clones' antigen specificity and function was not done, and further investigation was required. Numbers of Vbeta genes (approximately 60), Jbeta genes (over twelve), VDJ rearrangements and unique CDR3s did not differ significantly among the four groups.

As a first step, CD3+ T cells were rested overnight at approximately 2.3 million cells/mL in RPMI 1640 lacking fetal bovine serum. CD3+ T cells were isolated from PBMCs with MACS immunomagnetic beads following the manufacturer's instructions. On this clonotype itself: Its antigen has not been determined. No much larger clone exists at a distance of one base, and base qualities are not known.

TRIzol reagent was used to extract total RNA from the cultured T cells. TCRbeta libraries were amplified from RNA by 5' rapid amplification of cDNA ends (5'RACE). Library concentration and integrity were checked with Qubit, an Agilent instrument, and quantitative PCR before sequencing. A commercial service provider sequenced the qualified libraries on Illumina HiSeq or MiSeq. Under the source paper's analysis protocol: MiXCR version 1.8.2 was used to identify TCR sequences in each sample. For a clone to be considered qualified, a CDR3 longer than four amino acids, an in-frame nucleotide length, and the absence of a stop codon were required. A read counted as effective if the read contained the complete CDR3 structure. Validation of expanded clones was performed by RT-PCR with 24 Vbeta primers, GeneScan spectratyping, and Sanger sequencing. Clones were called with MiXCR by TCRdb after fastp trimmed the public reads at Q25, and only in-frame beta chains were retained. CDR3 protein duplicates are merged, each entry listing the most common genes and DNA. For this entry, the V and J calls and clone size follow TCRdb and not the study's own pipeline. The sample table holds 9,700 or so distinct CDR3 sequences, of which 40% to 45% were seen once. The top ten hold approximately 60% of the sample.

Via the germline V gene, CDR1 is MDHEN and CDR2 SYDVKM. The CDR3 starts with the cysteine, ends with the phenylalanine, and has 15 residues. The retained sequence is limited to the CDR3, 45 bases, with the frame set at the first base. Trimming accounts for 3 bases at V and 4 bases at J, while the number of junction bases matched to no gene is 6. The sequenced sample was CD3+ T cells sorted from blood and cultured. The sequence joins TRBV28 to TRBJ1-1; the central 9 bases match TRBD1. This receptor was identified in a female donor in good health. The sequence in DNA is TGTGCCAGCAGTTTGGGACAGGGAAGGGGCACTGAAGCTTTCTTT. This translates into CASSLGQGRGTEAFF. With the portions outside the CDR3 filled from the reference TRBV28 and TRBJ1-1 genes, the complete variable region becomes DVKVTQSSRYLVKRTGEKVFLECVQDMDHENMFWYRQDPGLGLRLIYFSYDVKMKEKGDIPEGYSVSREKKERFSLILESASTNQTSMYLCASSLGQGRGTEAFFGQGTRLTVV.